This T cell receptor (beta chain) was documented in a study of PD-1 blockade in classical Hodgkin lymphoma. Findings and caveats of the study: Significant TCR diversity gains by C4D1 occurred in CD4+ but not CD8+ cells.

Some clones are missing from TCRdb's copy, which holds only in-frame ones; the method was immunoSEQ multiplex PCR. The sample yields some 10,000 clones, 70% to 85% seen once. Every patient relapsed after autologous stem cell transplantation, and brentuximab vedotin exposure varied. Best responses fell into complete response, partial response or progressive disease. Trimming shortened V by 0 bases and J by 3 bases, and 15 bases separated the two germline ends. The CDR3 extends over 17 amino acids. CDR1 and CDR2 from the germline V gene are SGHVS and FNYEAQ. Points on this clone: Its specificity is not known.

The V gene is TRBV7-6, the J gene TRBJ1-5, with D perhaps TRBD1 (5 bases). The sample here was peripheral blood mononuclear cells (PBMCs), taken before the second cycle of nivolumab. This clonotype originated in a human donor with classical Hodgkin lymphoma. CDR3 in DNA: TGTGCCAGCAGCTTAGCCGCCGGAGGGGACTTCAATCAGCCCCAGCATTTT. Translation gives CASSLAAGGDFNQPQHF.